Listed below are T cell receptor beta chains from one sample, sequenced in a study of cytomegalovirus exposure and HLA in healthy donors. The assay was immunoSEQ multiplex PCR, and TCRdb's table has in-frame clones only and misses some. Of some 200,000 clones detected, about 80% appear once; the ten largest clones hold roughly 3%. Input material: PBMCs. Receptor source: a woman under 40 in good health and CMV-seronegative. Both conserved end residues are part of each CDR3. Fields, in order: J gene, V gene, D gene, clone size, CDR3 protein, CDR3 DNA. A D gene is named only where the DNA matches it firmly. Only some rows state a clone size, as once, few, many or a class for expanded clones.

TRBJ2-1	TRBV9	TRBD2	.	CASSGLAGDGEQFF	TGTGCCAGCAGCGGACTAGCGGGAGACGGTGAGCAGTTCTTC
TRBJ2-7	TRBV28	.	.	CASTPSGSYEQYF	TGTGCCAGCACCCCGTCTGGCAGTTACGAGCAGTACTTC
TRBJ2-5	TRBV7-9	TRBD2	.	CASSSREARDEQYF	TGTGCCAGCAGCTCCCGGGAGGCTCGGGATGAGCAGTACTTC
TRBJ1-6	TRBV9	.	.	CASNRGGGNSPLHF	TGTGCCAGCAACCGGGGGGGAGGTAATTCACCCCTCCACTTT
TRBJ1-1	TRBV5-1	.	few	CASSWRTASEAHTEAFF	TGCGCCAGCAGCTGGAGGACAGCCTCCGAGGCCCACACTGAAGCTTTCTTT
TRBJ2-5	TRBV5-4	TRBD2	.	CASSFRLAGSDEYF	TGTGCCAGCAGCTTTAGACTAGCGGGTAGTGATGAGTACTTC
TRBJ2-7	TRBV27	TRBD1	few	CASSYLGTGTYEQYF	TGTGCCAGCAGTTACCTCGGGACAGGCACCTACGAGCAGTACTTC
TRBJ2-7	TRBV27	.	once	CASSARWSSEQCF	TGTGCCAGCAGTGCACGTTGGAGTTCCGAGCAGTGCTTC
TRBJ2-5	TRBV7-9	.	few	CASSLVRGQETQYF	TGTGCCAGCAGCTTGGTCAGGGGCCAAGAGACCCAGTACTTC
TRBJ2-7	TRBV19	.	once	CASRGRLGEQYF	TGTGCCAGTCGAGGGAGATTAGGCGAGCAGTACTTC
TRBJ2-1	TRBV7-2	.	.	CASSLDTARVNEQFF	TGTGCCAGCAGCTTAGACACGGCCCGGGTCAATGAGCAGTTCTTC
TRBJ2-3	TRBV5-1	TRBD2	.	CASSLVGGGNTDTQYF	TGCGCCAGCAGCTTGGTCGGCGGGGGGAACACAGATACGCAGTATTTT
TRBJ2-1	TRBV5-1	TRBD1	.	CASSWTGANEQFF	TGCGCCAGCAGCTGGACAGGGGCAAATGAGCAGTTCTTC
TRBJ2-5	TRBV7-8	TRBD2	.	CASSLGLAGGRSETQYF	TGTGCCAGCAGCTTGGGACTAGCGGGGGGGCGTTCGGAGACCCAGTACTTC
TRBJ1-2	TRBV5-4	.	.	CASSLVPESYGYTF	TGTGCCAGCAGCTTGGTCCCGGAGTCATATGGCTACACCTTC
TRBJ1-2	TRBV9	TRBD1	.	CASVGEQGEGYYGYTF	TGTGCCAGCGTCGGGGAACAGGGGGAGGGTTACTATGGCTACACCTTC
TRBJ2-7	TRBV5-1	TRBD2	.	CASSRGSGRYEQYF	TGCGCCAGCAGCCGCGGTAGCGGGAGATACGAGCAGTACTTC
TRBJ1-2	TRBV28	TRBD1	.	CASSLTGSGAPF	TGTGCCAGCAGTTTGACAGGGTCTGGGGCCCCCTTC
TRBJ1-2	TRBV2	TRBD1	.	CASSARDRERNGYTF	TGTGCCAGCAGTGCGCGGGACAGGGAAAGGAATGGCTACACCTTC
TRBJ2-5	TRBV7-9	TRBD1	.	CASSLERGRGETQYF	TGTGCCAGCAGCTTAGAGAGGGGGCGAGGGGAGACCCAGTACTTC
TRBJ2-7	TRBV27	TRBD2	.	CASRRSGGLYVEQYF	TGTGCCAGCAGAAGAAGCGGGGGCCTCTACGTGGAGCAGTACTTC
TRBJ2-1	TRBV6-5	TRBD2	.	CASSYGGEGRNEQFF	TGTGCCAGCAGTTATGGGGGGGAGGGCCGCAATGAGCAGTTCTTC
TRBJ2-1	TRBV11-2	TRBD2	few	CASSHRLAGIYNEQFF	TGTGCCAGCAGCCACCGACTAGCGGGAATCTACAATGAGCAGTTCTTC
TRBJ2-2	TRBV28	.	few	CASSSIGRGTGELFF	TGTGCCAGCAGTTCTATCGGAAGGGGGACCGGGGAGCTGTTTTTT
TRBJ2-7	TRBV7-9	TRBD1	.	CSSSSLSRDRVYEQYF	TGTTCCAGCAGCTCCCTTTCCCGGGACAGGGTCTACGAGCAGTACTTC
TRBJ2-2	TRBV9	.	.	CASSADMGPVDTGELFF	TGTGCCAGCAGCGCCGACATGGGTCCTGTGGACACCGGGGAGCTGTTTTTT
TRBJ2-3	TRBV11-2	TRBD2	.	CASSLGTSGLTDTQYF	TGTGCCAGCAGCCTTGGGACTAGCGGACTCACAGATACGCAGTATTTT
TRBJ2-2	TRBV7-9	TRBD2	.	CASSTRTSGANTGELFF	TGTGCCAGCAGCACCCGGACTAGCGGAGCGAACACCGGGGAGCTGTTTTTT
TRBJ2-7	TRBV5-1	TRBD2	.	CASSLDSGGYEQYF	TGCGCCAGCAGCTTGGATAGCGGGGGCTACGAGCAGTACTTC
TRBJ2-1	TRBV4-2	TRBD1	.	CASSQVEQGAVFF	TGTGCCAGCAGCCAAGTTGAGCAGGGGGCAGTGTTCTTC
TRBJ1-1	TRBV5-4	.	.	CAGSLAGERGNTEAFF	TGTGCCGGCAGCTTGGCTGGGGAAAGGGGGAACACTGAAGCTTTCTTT
TRBJ2-1	TRBV29-1	TRBD1	.	CSAHRGTSDEQFF	TGCAGCGCCCACAGGGGAACTTCGGATGAGCAGTTCTTC
TRBJ2-7	TRBV5-1	.	.	CASSSTVTYEQYF	TGCGCCAGCAGCTCAACCGTCACCTACGAGCAGTACTTC
TRBJ1-1	TRBV2	.	.	CASLSGVTEAFF	TGTGCCAGTTTATCCGGGGTCACTGAAGCTTTCTTT
TRBJ2-4	TRBV6-6	.	.	CASSLPQENIQYF	TGTGCCAGCAGCCTACCTCAGGAAAACATTCAGTACTTC
TRBJ1-5	TRBV4-1	.	once	CASSQEPPTASWQPQHF	TGCGCCAGCAGCCAGGAACCTCCGACAGCCTCTTGGCAGCCCCAGCATTTT
TRBJ1-3	TRBV19	.	.	CASSFLPLGGVSGNTIYF	TGTGCCAGTAGTTTCCTACCCCTCGGTGGAGTCTCTGGAAACACCATATATTTT
TRBJ2-1	TRBV11-2	TRBD2	.	CASSLGAGLGNEQFF	TGTGCCAGCAGCTTAGGTGCGGGACTAGGGAATGAGCAGTTCTTC
TRBJ1-2	TRBV5-4	TRBD1	.	CASSPDRDHGYTF	TGTGCCAGCAGCCCAGACAGGGATCATGGCTACACCTTC
TRBJ2-3	TRBV5-6	TRBD2	.	CASSLLAGGGDTQYF	TGTGCCAGCAGCTTACTAGCGGGAGGGGGAGATACGCAGTATTTT
TRBJ2-7	TRBV28	TRBD1	few	CASSSYPGTGSYEQYF	TGTGCCAGCAGTTCCTATCCCGGGACAGGGTCCTACGAGCAGTACTTC